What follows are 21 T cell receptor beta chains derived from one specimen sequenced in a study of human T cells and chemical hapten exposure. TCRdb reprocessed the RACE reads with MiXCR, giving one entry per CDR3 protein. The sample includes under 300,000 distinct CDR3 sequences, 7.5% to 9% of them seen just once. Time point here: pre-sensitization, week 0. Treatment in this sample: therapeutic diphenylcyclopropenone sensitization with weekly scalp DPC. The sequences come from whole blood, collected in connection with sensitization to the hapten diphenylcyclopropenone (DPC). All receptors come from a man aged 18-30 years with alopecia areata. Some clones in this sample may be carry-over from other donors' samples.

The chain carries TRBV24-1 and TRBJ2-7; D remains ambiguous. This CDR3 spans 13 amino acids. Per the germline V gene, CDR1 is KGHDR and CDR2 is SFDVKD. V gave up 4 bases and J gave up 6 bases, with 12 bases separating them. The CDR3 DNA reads TGTGCCACCAGTGACCAGACCTGGGGCGAGCAGTACTTC. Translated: CATSDQTWGEQYF.

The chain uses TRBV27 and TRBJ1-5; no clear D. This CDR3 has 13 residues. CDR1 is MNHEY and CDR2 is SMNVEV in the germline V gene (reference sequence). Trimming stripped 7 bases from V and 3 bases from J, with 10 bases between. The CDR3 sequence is CASKSPPNQPQHF. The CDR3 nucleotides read TGTGCCAGCAAAAGTCCCCCCAATCAGCCCCAGCATTTT.

The CDR3 loop is CASSKGSSPEAFF. The CDR3 DNA reads TGTGCCAGCAGCAAGGGGAGTTCGCCTGAAGCTTTCTTT. J is TRBJ1-1 and V is TRBV3-1, with TRBD1 as a possible D gene (5 bases). CDR1 is LGHDT and CDR2 is YNNKEL in the germline V gene (reference sequence). The CDR3 sequence is 13 residues long. V dropped 5 bases and J dropped 6 bases, with 13 bases sitting between them.

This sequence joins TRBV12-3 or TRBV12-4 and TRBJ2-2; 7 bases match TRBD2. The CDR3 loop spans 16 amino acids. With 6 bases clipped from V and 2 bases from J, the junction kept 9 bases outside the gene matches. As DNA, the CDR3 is TGTGCCAGCAGCCCCCTGATAGCGGGTAACACCGGGGAGCTGTTTTTT. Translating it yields CASSPLIAGNTGELFF.

The CDR3 is CASSQDFPTSSYEQYF. The CDR3 DNA follows: TGCGCCAGCAGCCAAGATTTCCCGACTAGCTCCTACGAGCAGTACTTC. The rearrangement links TRBV4-3 to TRBJ2-7; TRBD2 is a possible D gene (6 bases). The V and J ends lost 0 bases and 0 bases respectively, with 12 bases between them. CDR1 is LGHNA, CDR2 YSLEER, per germline. This CDR3 has 16 residues.

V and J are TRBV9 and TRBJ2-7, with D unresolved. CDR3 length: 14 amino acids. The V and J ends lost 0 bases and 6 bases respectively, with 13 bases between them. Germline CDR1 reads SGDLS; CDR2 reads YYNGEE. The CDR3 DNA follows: TGTGCCAGCAGCGTAGGGGGTGTAGGTTCCGAGCAGTACTTC. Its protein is CASSVGGVGSEQYF. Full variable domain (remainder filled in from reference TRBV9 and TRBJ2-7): DSGVTQTPKHLITATGQRVTLRCSPRSGDLSVYWYQQSLDQGLQFLIQYYNGEERAKGNILERFSAQQFPDLHSELNLSSLELGDSALYFCASSVGGVGSEQYFGPGTRLTVT.

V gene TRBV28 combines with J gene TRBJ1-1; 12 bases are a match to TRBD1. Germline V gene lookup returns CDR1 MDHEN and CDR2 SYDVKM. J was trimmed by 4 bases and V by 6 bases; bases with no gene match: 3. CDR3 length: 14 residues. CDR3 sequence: CASRGQGAPTEAFF. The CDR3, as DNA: TGTGCCAGCAGGGGACAGGGGGCGCCCACTGAAGCTTTCTTT.

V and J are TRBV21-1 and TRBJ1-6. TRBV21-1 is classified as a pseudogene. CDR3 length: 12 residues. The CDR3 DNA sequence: TGTGCCAGCAGCAAGGGGAACTCACCCCTCCACTTT. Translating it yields CASSKGNSPLHF.

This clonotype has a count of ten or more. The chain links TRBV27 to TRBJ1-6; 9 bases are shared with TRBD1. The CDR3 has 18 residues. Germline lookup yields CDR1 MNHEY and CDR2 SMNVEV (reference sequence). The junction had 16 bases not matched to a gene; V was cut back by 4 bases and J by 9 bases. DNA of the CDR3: TGTGCCAGCAGTTATTATCCGGGACAGGGAAAGGGGATTTCACCCCTCCACTTT. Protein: CASSYYPGQGKGISPLHF.

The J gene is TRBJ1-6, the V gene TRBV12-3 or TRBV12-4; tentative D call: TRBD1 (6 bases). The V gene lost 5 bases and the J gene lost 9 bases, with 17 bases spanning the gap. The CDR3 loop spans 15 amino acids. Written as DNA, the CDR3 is TGTGCCAGCAGTGTCTATACAGGGAGAGTTTCACCCCTCCACTTT. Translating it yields CASSVYTGRVSPLHF.

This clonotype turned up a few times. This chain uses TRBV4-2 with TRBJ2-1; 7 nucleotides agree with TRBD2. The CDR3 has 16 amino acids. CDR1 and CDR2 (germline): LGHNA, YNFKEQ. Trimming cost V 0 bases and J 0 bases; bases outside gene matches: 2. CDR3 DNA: TGTGCCAGCAGCCAAGACGGCGGGGGCTCCTACAATGAGCAGTTCTTC. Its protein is CASSQDGGGSYNEQFF.

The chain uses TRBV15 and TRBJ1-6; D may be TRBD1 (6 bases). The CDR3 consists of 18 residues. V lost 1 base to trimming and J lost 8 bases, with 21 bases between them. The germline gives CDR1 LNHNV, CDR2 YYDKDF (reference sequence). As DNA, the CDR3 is TGTGCCACCAGCAGAGCAGCCCTAAACAGGGTGACGGATTCACCCCTCCACTTT. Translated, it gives CATSRAALNRVTDSPLHF.

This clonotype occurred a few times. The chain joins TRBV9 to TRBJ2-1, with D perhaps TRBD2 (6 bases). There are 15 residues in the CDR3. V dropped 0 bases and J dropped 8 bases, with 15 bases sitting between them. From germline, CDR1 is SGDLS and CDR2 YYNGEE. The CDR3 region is CASSVGLGSAHEQFF. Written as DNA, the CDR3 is TGTGCCAGCAGCGTAGGACTAGGATCCGCCCATGAGCAGTTCTTC.

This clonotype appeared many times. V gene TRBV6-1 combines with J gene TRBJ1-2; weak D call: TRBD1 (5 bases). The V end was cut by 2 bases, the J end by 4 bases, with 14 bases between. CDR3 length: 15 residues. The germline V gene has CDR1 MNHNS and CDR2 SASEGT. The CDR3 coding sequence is TGTGCCAGCAGTGAACGGGGGAGGTCTGGCTATGGCTACACCTTC. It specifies CASSERGRSGYGYTF.

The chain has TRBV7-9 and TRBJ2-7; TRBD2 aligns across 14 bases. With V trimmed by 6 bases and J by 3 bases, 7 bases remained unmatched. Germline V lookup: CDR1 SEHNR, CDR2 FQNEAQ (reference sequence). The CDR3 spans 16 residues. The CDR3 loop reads CASRAGTSGGYYEQYF. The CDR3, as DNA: TGTGCCAGCAGAGCCGGGACTAGCGGGGGTTACTACGAGCAGTACTTC.

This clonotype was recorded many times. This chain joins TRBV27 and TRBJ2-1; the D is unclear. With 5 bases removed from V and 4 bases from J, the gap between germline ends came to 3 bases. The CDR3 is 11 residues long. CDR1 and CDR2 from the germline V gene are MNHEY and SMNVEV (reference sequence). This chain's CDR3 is CASSKYNEQFF. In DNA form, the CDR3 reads TGTGCCAGCAGTAAATACAATGAGCAGTTCTTC.

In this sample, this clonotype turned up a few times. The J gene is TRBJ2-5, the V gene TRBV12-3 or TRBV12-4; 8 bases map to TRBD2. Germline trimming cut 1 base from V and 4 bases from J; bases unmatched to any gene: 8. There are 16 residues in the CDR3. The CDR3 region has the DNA TGTGCCAGCAGTTTAGGCCCCGGGGGGGCTAGAGAGACCCAGTACTTC. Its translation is CASSLGPGGARETQYF.

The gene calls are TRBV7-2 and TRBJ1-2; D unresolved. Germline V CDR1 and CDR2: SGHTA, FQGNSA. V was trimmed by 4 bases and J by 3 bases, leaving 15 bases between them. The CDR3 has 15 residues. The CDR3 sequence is CASSSYLVGDYGYTF. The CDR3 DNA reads TGTGCCAGCAGCTCCTACCTGGTTGGGGACTATGGCTACACCTTC.

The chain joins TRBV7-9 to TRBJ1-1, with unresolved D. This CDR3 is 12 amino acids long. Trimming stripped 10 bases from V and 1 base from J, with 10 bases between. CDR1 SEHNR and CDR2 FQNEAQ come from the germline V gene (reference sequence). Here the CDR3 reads CATHVRNTEAFF. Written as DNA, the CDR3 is TGTGCCACCCACGTTAGGAACACTGAAGCTTTCTTT. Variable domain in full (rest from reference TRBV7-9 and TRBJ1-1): DTGVSQNPRHKITKRGQNVTFRCDPISEHNRLYWYRQTLGQGPEFLTYFQNEAQLEKSRLLSDRFSAERPKGSFSTLEIQRTEQGDSAMYLCATHVRNTEAFFGQGTRLTVV.

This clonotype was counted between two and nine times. The CDR3 DNA reads TGTGCCAGCAGCTTACTACACTCTGGGGCCAACGTCCTGACTTTC. Its translation is CASSLLHSGANVLTF. The chain joins TRBV7-6 to TRBJ2-6; no firm D call. Trimming shortened V by 2 bases and J by 0 bases, and 5 bases separated the two germline ends. Germline V lookup: CDR1 SGHVS, CDR2 FNYEAQ. The CDR3 is 15 amino acids.

CDR3: CATSRGQSNTEAFF. Written as DNA, the CDR3 is TGTGCCACCAGCAGGGGACAAAGTAACACTGAAGCTTTCTTT. This chain uses TRBV15 with TRBJ1-1; D is perhaps TRBD1 (6 bases). Trimming removed 3 bases at V and 2 bases at J, with 10 bases between. The CDR3 is 14 residues long. Germline CDR1 reads LNHNV; CDR2 reads YYDKDF (reference sequence).